The 27 T cell receptor beta chains below come from one sample, sequenced in a study of Ad26.COV2.S vaccination and SARS-CoV-2 variants. The table came from immunoSEQ multiplex PCR; TCRdb's copy has only in-frame clones and leaves some out. Here the sample spans hundreds of thousands of clones, about nine tenths being singletons. Treatment described: around 19 received Ad26.COV2.S at low or high dose, single or two shots; 5 received placebo; per-sample allocation not given. Samples were taken on day 63 after the first vaccine or placebo injection. Sequencing used peripheral blood, obtained in a trial of Ad26.COV2.S vaccine versus placebo. The receptors shown here come from a person aged 18-65 years who received the Ad26.COV2.S COVID-19 vaccine or a placebo.

This clone was detected once. This chain joins TRBV11-2 and TRBJ2-7; the match to TRBD2 covers 10 bases. The CDR3 spans 15 residues. Germline values: CDR1 SGHAT, CDR2 FQNNGV. Trimming took 2 bases from V and 2 from J; bases not matched to a gene: 3. In DNA, the CDR3 is TGTGCCAGCAGCTTAACTAGCGGGACAACCTACGAGCAGTACTTC. This encodes CASSLTSGTTYEQYF.

The genes are TRBV6-5 and TRBJ1-2; D is undetermined. V gave up 6 bases and J gave up 4 bases, with 15 bases separating them. The CDR3 runs to 14 residues. The germline V gene encodes CDR1 MNHEY and CDR2 SVGAGI. The CDR3 spells CASSLLSRGYGYTF. The CDR3 DNA is TGTGCCAGCAGCCTACTGTCCCGCGGCTATGGCTACACCTTC.

The chain couples TRBV6-6 to TRBJ2-1, with TRBD2 matching over 7 bases. CDR1 and CDR2 from the germline V gene are MNHNY and SVGAGI (reference sequence). The CDR3 totals 15 residues. The V segment lost 4 bases and the J segment 0 bases; nucleotides outside the gene matches: 3. The CDR3 reads CASSFLADSYNEQFF. The CDR3 DNA follows: TGTGCCAGCAGTTTTCTAGCGGACTCCTACAATGAGCAGTTCTTC.

This CDR3 is CASRGLAGVSGDEQFF. In DNA form, the CDR3 reads TGTGCCTCCCGGGGGCTAGCGGGAGTGTCGGGGGATGAGCAGTTCTTC. The chain recombines TRBV10-3 with TRBJ2-1, with 10 bases lining up with TRBD2. Germline V gene lookup returns CDR1 ENHRY and CDR2 SYGVKD. The CDR3 sequence is 16 residues long. V shed 11 bases, J shed 8 bases, and the junction held 18 bases outside the gene matches.

The rearrangement uses TRBV6-4 and TRBJ1-2, with 10 bases lining up with TRBD1. Per the germline V gene, CDR1 is MRHNA and CDR2 is SNTAGT. The CDR3 spans 15 residues. The V and J ends lost 6 bases and 3 bases, in that order; junction bases with no gene match: 7. CDR3 sequence reads: CASSLTGTGDYGYTF. DNA of the CDR3: TGTGCCAGCAGCCTGACCGGGACAGGGGACTATGGCTACACCTTC.

This clone was recorded once. The sample holds other DNA sequences that translate to the same CDR3. V usage is TRBV2 and J usage is TRBJ2-2; 7 bases are shared with TRBD1. The CDR3 length is 13 residues. V shed 4 bases and J 4 bases; nucleotides not matched to a gene: 0. Germline V gives CDR1 SNHLY, CDR2 FYNNEI. The DNA for the CDR3 is TGTGCCAGCAGTGGACAGGGCACCGGGGAGCTGTTTTTT. Protein product: CASSGQGTGELFF.

The rearrangement links TRBV4-1 to TRBJ2-5; D gene uncertain. CDR3 length: 15 amino acids. CDR1 is MGHRA, CDR2 YSYEKL, per germline. V was pared by 0 bases and J by 1 base, with 9 bases between. CDR3 bases: TGCGCCAGCAGCCAAGATGGCCAGTCCCAAGAGACCCAGTACTTC. The encoded protein is CASSQDGQSQETQYF.

The rearrangement joins TRBV10-3 to TRBJ2-7; D perhaps matches TRBD1 (6 bases). V lost 4 bases, J lost 2 bases, and 12 bases lay in between. The CDR3 has 14 amino acids. Per the germline V gene, CDR1 is ENHRY and CDR2 is SYGVKD. The CDR3 coding sequence is TGTGCCATCAGTGGCCAACAGGGAACCTACGAGCAGTACTTC. The encoded protein is CAISGQQGTYEQYF.

The chain links TRBV27 to TRBJ2-1; D possibly uses TRBD1 or TRBD2 (5 bases each). The V and J ends lost 4 bases and 4 bases respectively, with 14 bases between them. CDR1 is MNHEY and CDR2 is SMNVEV in the germline V gene (reference sequence). The CDR3 runs to 15 residues. The CDR3 DNA sequence: TGTGCCAGCAGTTATGGGACCAGACCTTACAATGAGCAGTTCTTC. Residues: CASSYGTRPYNEQFF.

The V gene is TRBV19, the J gene TRBJ1-5; D perhaps matches TRBD1 (5 bases). CDR1 is LNHDA and CDR2 is SQIVND in the germline V gene (reference sequence). Deletions cut 6 bases from V and 3 bases from J, with 15 bases between. This CDR3 has 15 amino acids. The CDR3 protein is CASRGPGLYNQPQHF. The CDR3 nucleotides are TGTGCCAGTAGGGGCCCAGGGCTATACAATCAGCCCCAGCATTTT.

This chain uses TRBV6-5 with TRBJ1-4; D not certain. The CDR3 totals 13 residues. Between the trimmed V and J ends, which lost 6 bases and 4 bases, there was a span of 9 bases. In germline, CDR1 is MNHEY, CDR2 SVGAGI. For the CDR3, the DNA is TGTGCCAGCAGAGCCGGGCTTAATGAAAAACTGTTTTTT. The encoded protein is CASRAGLNEKLFF.

The V and J genes are TRBV10-3 and TRBJ2-7, with TRBD2 as a possible D gene (6 bases). The CDR3 length is 14 residues. Germline V gene data show CDR1 as ENHRY and CDR2 as SYGVKD. Trimming cost V 8 bases and J 6 bases, with 20 bases left between them. The chain's CDR3 is CAISLREEGSEQYF. For the CDR3, the DNA is TGTGCCATCTCCCTTAGGGAGGAGGGAAGCGAGCAGTACTTC.

This chain joins TRBV11-2 and TRBJ1-2; D is ambiguous. V lost 1 base and J 2 bases, leaving 8 bases between the germline ends. The CDR3 sequence is 14 residues long. CDR1 and CDR2 from the germline V gene are SGHAT and FQNNGV. CDR3 sequence (DNA): TGTGCCAGCAGCTTAGGGGCCAGAAACTATGGCTACACCTTC. This translates into CASSLGARNYGYTF.

The V call is TRBV28, the J call TRBJ1-1; D may be TRBD1 (5 bases). V was pared by 6 bases and J by 5 bases, with 19 bases between. This CDR3 is 15 amino acids long. Germline V gene lookup returns CDR1 MDHEN and CDR2 SYDVKM. The CDR3 loop is CASSRSSGLRTEAFF. The DNA of the CDR3 is TGTGCCAGCAGCCGTTCGTCGGGGCTAAGGACTGAAGCTTTCTTT.

The rearrangement uses TRBV5-5 and TRBJ2-1, with 10 bases lining up with TRBD2. The V segment lost 7 bases and the J segment 2 bases; nucleotides outside the gene matches: 6. The germline V gene encodes CDR1 SGHKS and CDR2 YYEKEE (reference sequence). The CDR3 is 15 residues long. As DNA, the CDR3 is TGTGCCAGCGGCCTTAGCGGGAGGCCCTACAATGAGCAGTTCTTC. Its translation is CASGLSGRPYNEQFF.

V gene TRBV6-2 or TRBV6-3 combines with J gene TRBJ2-7, with D unclear. With 2 bases removed from V and 5 bases from J, the gap between germline ends came to 7 bases. There are 12 residues in the CDR3. CDR1 is MNHEY, CDR2 SVGEGT, per germline. The CDR3 sequence is CASSYAANEQYF. The CDR3 DNA follows: TGTGCCAGCAGTTACGCGGCGAACGAGCAGTACTTC.

The rearrangement links TRBV6-2 or TRBV6-3 to TRBJ2-1; 9 positions match TRBD2. With 3 bases clipped from V and 4 bases from J, the junction kept 4 bases outside the gene matches. Per the germline V gene, CDR1 is MNHEY and CDR2 is SVGEGT. The CDR3 runs 15 residues. DNA of the CDR3: TGTGCCAGCAGTTATAGCGGGAGAGCTTACAATGAGCAGTTCTTC. Protein: CASSYSGRAYNEQFF.

This clone was detected only once. This chain connects TRBV30 to TRBJ2-5, with D possibly matching TRBD1 (6 bases). CDR3 length: 13 residues. CDR1 and CDR2 (germline): GTSNPN, SVGIG (reference sequence). Trimming left V 5 bases short and J 1 base short, with 11 bases between. CDR3 sequence: CAWEGDFQETQYF. DNA for the CDR3: TGTGCCTGGGAGGGGGATTTCCAAGAGACCCAGTACTTC.

The sample holds a few counts of this clone. This rearrangement joins TRBV7-8 to TRBJ1-5; D is unresolved. Per the germline V gene, CDR1 is SGHVS and CDR2 is FQNEAQ. Trimming pared 3 bases from V and 6 bases from J, leaving 18 bases between. This CDR3 contains 16 residues. The CDR3 reads CASSFLADPSTQPQHF. Here the CDR3 DNA reads TGTGCCAGCAGCTTCCTAGCGGACCCCTCTACTCAGCCCCAGCATTTT.

The chain carries TRBV12-3 or TRBV12-4 and TRBJ2-3; D is possibly TRBD1 (6 bases). This CDR3 is 13 amino acids long. Trimming removed 7 bases at V and 3 bases at J, with 11 bases between. This CDR3 reads CASTPQGTDTQYF. CDR3 coding DNA: TGTGCCAGCACCCCACAGGGAACAGATACGCAGTATTTT.

The rearrangement links TRBV30 to TRBJ2-7; 7 bases line up with TRBD1. This CDR3 has 14 residues. Per the germline V gene, CDR1 is GTSNPN and CDR2 is SVGIG (reference sequence). The V gene end was trimmed by 2 bases and the J gene end by 2 bases; junction bases not matched to a gene: 6. The CDR3 sequence: CAWSFRQGTYEQYF. Here the CDR3 DNA reads TGTGCCTGGAGTTTCCGACAGGGCACCTACGAGCAGTACTTC.

The J gene is TRBJ2-7, the V gene TRBV7-6; 8 bases agree with TRBD1. Germline CDR1 reads SGHVS; CDR2 reads FNYEAQ. The CDR3 covers 12 residues. The V segment lost 5 bases and the J segment 4 bases; nucleotides outside the gene matches: 1. CDR3 coding DNA: TGTGCCAGCAGCACAGGGGGATACGAGCAGTACTTC. Its protein is CASSTGGYEQYF.

The V call is TRBV14, the J call TRBJ2-7, with D perhaps TRBD1 (6 bases). CDR3 length equals 14 residues. Germline assignment: CDR1 SGHDN and CDR2 FVKESK. With 0 bases removed from V and 3 bases from J, the gap between germline ends came to 9 bases. The CDR3 reads CASSQENRDYEQYF. CDR3 DNA sequence: TGTGCCAGCAGCCAAGAAAACAGGGACTACGAGCAGTACTTC.

The chain links TRBV3-1 (or the pseudogene TRBV3-2) to TRBJ2-1; possibly TRBD2 for D (5 bases). Germline values: CDR1 LGHDT, CDR2 YNNKEL (reference sequence). CDR3 length: 17 residues. V was pared by 3 bases and J by 0 bases, with 15 bases between. The CDR3 loop reads CASSQGTAASSYNEQFF. The CDR3 coding sequence is TGTGCCAGCAGCCAGGGAACAGCGGCCAGCTCCTACAATGAGCAGTTCTTC.

J is TRBJ1-2 and V is TRBV5-1; D gene ambiguous. The CDR3 runs 15 residues. In germline, CDR1 is SGHRS, CDR2 YFSETQ. Trimming stripped 4 bases from V and 4 bases from J, with 17 bases between. CDR3 sequence reads: CASSPGSKEGYGYTF. The CDR3 nucleotides are TGCGCCAGCAGCCCCGGGTCCAAGGAAGGCTATGGCTACACCTTC.

The chain employs TRBV5-8 and TRBJ2-1; possible D gene TRBD2, 5 bases. This CDR3 spans 19 amino acids. Per the germline V gene, CDR1 is SGHTS and CDR2 is YDEGEE. V was pared by 4 bases and J by 8 bases, with 31 bases between. DNA of the CDR3: TGTGCCAGCAGCCCAACCGGGCCCCCCAGAGCGGCCCCTCGGGATGAGCAGTTCTTC. The encoded protein is CASSPTGPPRAAPRDEQFF. Full variable domain (outside the CDR3, taken from reference TRBV5-8 and TRBJ2-1): EAGVTQSPTHLIKTRGQQATLRCSPISGHTSVYWYQQALGLGLQFLLWYDEGEERNRGNFPPRFSGRQFPNYSSELNVNALELEDSALYLCASSPTGPPRAAPRDEQFFGPGTRLTVL.

The V gene is TRBV7-9, the J gene TRBJ2-5; D is perhaps TRBD1 or TRBD2 (6 bases each). Germline V gene data show CDR1 as SEHNR and CDR2 as FQNEAQ (reference sequence). The CDR3 contains 18 residues. V was cut by 3 bases and J by 2 bases, with 22 bases left in between. As DNA, the CDR3 is TGTGCCAGCAGCTTGGAGGGCTCAGGGGAGTCAGAACAAGAGACCCAGTACTTC. This translates into CASSLEGSGESEQETQYF.